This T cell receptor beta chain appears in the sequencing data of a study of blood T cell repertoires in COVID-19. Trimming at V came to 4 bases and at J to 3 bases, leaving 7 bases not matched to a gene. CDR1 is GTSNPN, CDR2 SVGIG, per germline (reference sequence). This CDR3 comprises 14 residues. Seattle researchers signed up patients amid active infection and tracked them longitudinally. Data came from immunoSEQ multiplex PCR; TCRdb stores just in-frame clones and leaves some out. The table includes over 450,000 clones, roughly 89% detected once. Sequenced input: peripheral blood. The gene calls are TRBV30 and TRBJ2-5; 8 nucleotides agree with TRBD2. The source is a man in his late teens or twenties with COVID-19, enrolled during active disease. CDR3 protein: CAWKPGTRKETQYF. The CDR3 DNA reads TGTGCCTGGAAACCCGGGACTAGAAAAGAGACCCAGTACTTC.